Listed below are T cell receptor beta chains from one sample, sequenced in a study of blood T cell repertoires in COVID-19. Sequencing used immunoSEQ multiplex PCR; TCRdb keeps in-frame clones, though not all of them. The sample holds 30,000 to 40,000 clones, around 89% seen once. Sequencing used peripheral blood. The receptor source for this set is a man aged 60 to 75 with active or convalescent COVID-19. The CDR3 runs from the conserved cysteine through the conserved F or W.

v_gene: TRBV28; CDR3aa: CASSGPGGYSPLHF
v_gene: TRBV5-8; CDR3aa: CASPDLAGGISDTQYF
v_gene: TRBV7-7; CDR3aa: CASSPLAGGPGGTQYF
v_gene: TRBV5-5; CDR3aa: CASSFSGQGFGETQYF
v_gene: TRBV10-2; CDR3aa: CASSARVMNTEAFF
v_gene: TRBV6-2/TRBV6-3; CDR3aa: CASSQRLPSDQPQHF
v_gene: TRBV27; CDR3aa: CASSLFVARSQHF
v_gene: TRBV7-9; CDR3aa: CASSSGTGDTGNTIYF
v_gene: TRBV27; CDR3aa: CASSPASGGLETQYF
v_gene: TRBV20-1; CDR3aa: CSASGSGLYEQYF
v_gene: TRBV30; CDR3aa: CAWSANLRGSYNEQFF
v_gene: TRBV1; CDR3aa: CTSSQDNNGYTF
v_gene: TRBV5-1; CDR3aa: CASSLALERYEQYF
v_gene: TRBV19; CDR3aa: CASSMADRNQPQHF
v_gene: TRBV10-3; CDR3aa: CAITSREGLGPFF
v_gene: TRBV6-6; CDR3aa: CASSYSPRHPQETQYF
v_gene: TRBV28; CDR3aa: CASSLLGQGNTEAFF
v_gene: TRBV15; CDR3aa: CATSREVQGLNTIYF
v_gene: TRBV5-1; CDR3aa: CASSDRGWGTQYF
v_gene: TRBV28; CDR3aa: CASSFGIGTRRNTGELFF
v_gene: TRBV10-3; CDR3aa: CAISESGLAGRYNEQFF
v_gene: TRBV28; CDR3aa: CASSLWGRGSTDTQYF